The 30 T cell receptor beta chains reported below all come from one sample, sequenced in a study of T cell clones after liver transplantation. TCRbeta sequences of proliferating CFSE-low MLR cells were labeled alloreactive. Profiled with immunoSEQ multiplex PCR; TCRdb holds only in-frame clones, not every one. Here the sample spans over a thousand clones, 40% to 50% being singletons. No antigens are known for them. The sequenced sample was CD4+ T cells from cultured PBMCs. The source is a human patient who received a liver transplant. Some T cells may originate from the graft donor.

This clone was recorded a few times. The chain employs TRBV21-1 and TRBJ1-4. TRBV21-1 is an annotated pseudogene. The CDR3 contains 14 residues. The CDR3 coding sequence is TGTGCCAGCAGCACATACGGAGTATGTGAAAAACTGTTTTTT. Amino acids: CASSTYGVCEKLFF.

V usage is TRBV28 and J usage is TRBJ2-1, with 7 bases matching TRBD2. The J segment lost 7 bases and the V segment lost 7 bases, leaving 10 bases of the junction unmatched. Germline V lookup: CDR1 MDHEN, CDR2 SYDVKM. This CDR3 is built from 14 residues. The CDR3 spells CASNRGRRYNEQFF. In DNA, the CDR3 is TGTGCCAGCAACCGCGGGAGAAGGTATAATGAGCAGTTCTTC.

The chain couples TRBV15 to TRBJ1-6, with a tentative D call TRBD1 (6 bases). The V gene lost 6 bases and the J gene lost 7 bases, with 10 bases spanning the gap. CDR3 size: 13 residues. Germline V gives CDR1 LNHNV, CDR2 YYDKDF (reference sequence). The CDR3, as DNA: TGTGCCACCAGTGACAGGTGGAATTCACCCCTCCACTTT. Protein: CATSDRWNSPLHF.

This clone is classed as large. This chain connects TRBV18 to TRBJ1-2; TRBD1 matches 7 bases. V was pared by 3 bases and J by 4 bases, with 5 bases of the junction left unmatched. The CDR3 sequence is 14 residues long. Germline V gives CDR1 KGHSH, CDR2 LQKENI. The CDR3 DNA is TGTGCCAGCTCACCCCACCGGGACAGCTATGGCTACACCTTC. Translating gives CASSPHRDSYGYTF.

This clone is categorized as large. This chain connects TRBV7-9 to TRBJ2-7, with D perhaps TRBD1 or TRBD2 (5 bases each). V was clipped by 3 bases and J by 0 bases, with 12 bases between them. The CDR3 sequence is 15 residues long. Germline V gene data show CDR1 as SEHNR and CDR2 as FQNEAQ (reference sequence). CDR3 in amino acids: CASSFEGQYSYEQYF. DNA for the CDR3: TGTGCCAGCAGCTTCGAGGGGCAATACTCCTACGAGCAGTACTTC.

The chain uses TRBV6-6 and TRBJ2-1; a possible D gene is TRBD2 (6 bases). V was trimmed by 6 bases and J by 7 bases, leaving 13 bases between them. The CDR3 is 13 residues long. Per germline, CDR1 MNHNY and CDR2 SVGAGI (reference sequence). The CDR3 DNA is TGTGCCAGCAGAAAAACCGGAGGGAATGAGCAGTTCTTC. Encoded protein: CASRKTGGNEQFF.

Judged by abundance, this clone is large. The chain combines TRBV6-5 with TRBJ2-5; TRBD2 aligns across 7 bases. This CDR3 is built from 15 residues. The V gene end was trimmed by 0 bases and the J gene end by 6 bases; junction bases not matched to a gene: 7. Germline lookup yields CDR1 MNHEY and CDR2 SVGAGI. The CDR3 protein is CASSYSAGGFQTQYF. The CDR3 DNA reads TGTGCCAGCAGTTACTCTGCCGGGGGGTTCCAGACCCAGTACTTC.

This clone occurred once. The CDR3 nucleotides read TGTGCCAGCAGCCAAGAATTGGGGACTCGATCTTGGATGAACACTGAAGCTTTCTTT. Translating it yields CASSQELGTRSWMNTEAFF. The rearrangement links TRBV4-2 to TRBJ1-1; a weak D match, TRBD1 (5 bases). Germline CDR1 and CDR2: LGHNA and YNFKEQ. The V end lost 0 bases, the J end lost 0 bases, and 20 bases lay between the germline ends. This CDR3 is built from 19 residues.

The V gene is TRBV19, the J gene TRBJ2-3; possibly TRBD2 for D (7 bases). The CDR3 is 17 amino acids. The V gene's germline CDR1 is LNHDA and CDR2 SQIVND (reference sequence). V lost 11 bases, J lost 7 bases, and 31 bases lay in between. This CDR3 reads CARRFLGGGGARYTQYF. In DNA form, the CDR3 reads TGTGCCCGTCGTTTCCTCGGGGGAGGGGGGGCGAGGTATACGCAGTATTTT.

This chain joins TRBV11-2 and TRBJ2-7; 7 bases are a match to TRBD1. The V segment lost 0 bases and the J segment 0 bases; nucleotides outside the gene matches: 2. The CDR3 is made up of 15 amino acids. Germline CDR1 reads SGHAT; CDR2 reads FQNNGV. The CDR3 loop reads CASSLEGQSSYEQYF. CDR3 DNA: TGTGCCAGCAGCTTAGAGGGACAGTCCTCCTACGAGCAGTACTTC.

The chain combines TRBV11-3 with TRBJ2-7, with 7 bases that match TRBD1. After removal of 5 bases from V and 0 bases from J, the junction contained 10 bases not matched to a gene. Germline CDR1 SGHNT, CDR2 YENEEA. The CDR3 runs to 16 residues. The DNA of the CDR3 is TGTGCCAGCAGCCACAGGGACAGTGGGAGCTCCTACGAGCAGTACTTC. This encodes CASSHRDSGSSYEQYF.

The chain employs TRBV28 and TRBJ2-7, with D possibly being TRBD1 (6 bases). The CDR3 consists of 16 residues. Per the germline V gene, CDR1 is MDHEN and CDR2 is SYDVKM. Trimming removed 2 bases at V and 0 bases at J, with 14 bases between. CDR3 loop: CASSLPQGIPSYEQYF. The CDR3 DNA follows: TGTGCCAGCAGTTTACCCCAGGGGATCCCCTCCTACGAGCAGTACTTC.

This clone qualifies as medium-sized. The chain carries TRBV15 and TRBJ1-1, with D perhaps matching TRBD1 (5 bases). The V and J ends lost 0 bases and 0 bases respectively, with 20 bases between them. The CDR3 has 19 residues. Germline CDR1 reads LNHNV; CDR2 reads YYDKDF (reference sequence). CDR3 bases: TGTGCCACCAGCAGAGATAGGAGTAGGAACGGGGACCTGAACACTGAAGCTTTCTTT. It is translated as CATSRDRSRNGDLNTEAFF.

This clone was observed a handful of times. The chain recombines TRBV7-3 with TRBJ2-5, with D possibly matching TRBD2 (5 bases). Germline V gene data show CDR1 as SGHTA and CDR2 as FQGTGA. The ends were cut back, 3 bases at V and 9 bases at J, with 14 bases in the middle. The CDR3 runs 13 residues. The CDR3 protein is CASSLGPTGAQYF. The CDR3 DNA follows: TGTGCCAGCAGCTTGGGTCCTACCGGGGCCCAGTACTTC.

The chain combines TRBV19 with TRBJ1-3; TRBD1 is a possible D gene (6 bases). The V gene's germline CDR1 is LNHDA and CDR2 SQIVND (reference sequence). The CDR3 totals 16 residues. V shed 4 bases and J shed 0 bases, with 13 bases lying between them. In DNA, the CDR3 is TGTGCCAGTAGTACTAACAGGGATTCCTCTGGAAACACCATATATTTT. Protein product: CASSTNRDSSGNTIYF.

In its sample, this clone is large. The rearrangement links TRBV28 to TRBJ2-7; D unclear. Per germline, CDR1 MDHEN and CDR2 SYDVKM. The CDR3 is made up of 14 amino acids. V shed 5 bases and J shed 2 bases, with 13 bases lying between them. CDR3 region: CASSRTHLTYEQYF. For the CDR3, the DNA is TGTGCCAGCAGTAGGACCCACTTAACCTACGAGCAGTACTTC. The whole variable domain, remainder taken from reference TRBV28 and TRBJ2-7, is DVKVTQSSRYLVKRTGEKVFLECVQDMDHENMFWYRQDPGLGLRLIYFSYDVKMKEKGDIPEGYSVSREKKERFSLILESASTNQTSMYLCASSRTHLTYEQYFGPGTRLTVT.

V gene TRBV5-1 combines with J gene TRBJ2-3; TRBD2 agrees at 7 bases. The CDR3 runs to 14 residues. Germline V gene sequence: CDR1 SGHRS, CDR2 YFSETQ. The V gene end was trimmed by 3 bases and the J gene end by 2 bases; junction bases not matched to a gene: 3. The chain's CDR3 is CASSWGGATDTQYF. DNA of the CDR3: TGCGCCAGCAGCTGGGGAGGGGCCACAGATACGCAGTATTTT.

The J gene is TRBJ2-7, the V gene TRBV7-9, with no clear D. The V gene lost 3 bases and the J gene lost 7 bases, with 16 bases spanning the gap. This CDR3 is built from 14 residues. Per the germline V gene, CDR1 is SEHNR and CDR2 is FQNEAQ (reference sequence). CDR3 sequence reads: CASSLDSVGREQYF. In DNA form, the CDR3 reads TGTGCCAGCAGCTTGGATTCGGTAGGTCGGGAGCAGTACTTC. Drawing the rest from reference TRBV7-9 and TRBJ2-7, the complete variable domain is DTGVSQNPRHKITKRGQNVTFRCDPISEHNRLYWYRQTLGQGPEFLTYFQNEAQLEKSRLLSDRFSAERPKGSFSTLEIQRTEQGDSAMYLCASSLDSVGREQYFGPGTRLTVT.

The chain couples TRBV6-6 to TRBJ1-6; the D gene is possibly TRBD1 (5 bases). V was cut by 6 bases and J by 7 bases, with 13 bases left in between. Germline values: CDR1 MNHNY, CDR2 SVGAGI (reference sequence). The CDR3 has 14 amino acids. The CDR3 sequence is CASRKTVPNSPLHF. CDR3 DNA sequence: TGTGCCAGCAGAAAGACAGTCCCAAATTCACCCCTCCACTTT.

This clone was counted only a few times. The J gene is TRBJ1-2, the V gene TRBV6-5, with D possibly matching TRBD1 (6 bases). The CDR3 has 13 amino acids. Between the trimmed V and J ends, which lost 4 bases and 7 bases, there was a span of 13 bases. Germline lookup yields CDR1 MNHEY and CDR2 SVGAGI. The chain's CDR3 is CASSLQGTGGYTF. CDR3 in DNA: TGTGCCAGCAGTTTACAGGGAACAGGTGGCTACACCTTC.

The chain carries TRBV5-1 and TRBJ1-2; possible D gene TRBD1, 5 bases. V lost 3 bases and J lost 0, with 9 bases in between. Germline V gives CDR1 SGHRS, CDR2 YFSETQ. The length of the CDR3 is 14 residues. The CDR3 sequence: CASSSGEPNYGYTF. The CDR3 nucleotides are TGCGCCAGCAGCTCGGGGGAGCCTAACTATGGCTACACCTTC.

The V call is TRBV2, the J call TRBJ2-7, with D hard to call. The CDR3 runs 14 residues. V was clipped by 6 bases and J by 2 bases, with 14 bases between them. Germline lookup yields CDR1 SNHLY and CDR2 FYNNEI. The CDR3 region is CASSPRTRTYEQYF. The DNA for the CDR3 is TGTGCCAGCAGCCCCCGGACCCGTACCTACGAGCAGTACTTC.

The chain uses TRBV9 and TRBJ2-5; 8 bases are a match to TRBD1. This CDR3 has 15 amino acids. CDR1 and CDR2 from the germline V gene are SGDLS and YYNGEE. V was pared by 6 bases and J by 4 bases, with 11 bases of the junction left unmatched. CDR3 bases: TGTGCCAGCACCAGACAGGGGTCTTACGGAGAGACCCAGTACTTC. Translated: CASTRQGSYGETQYF.

This chain joins TRBV7-3 and TRBJ2-7; tentative D call: TRBD1 (6 bases). The CDR3 is made up of 16 amino acids. Germline V lookup: CDR1 SGHTA, CDR2 FQGTGA. Deletions cut 2 bases from V and 2 bases from J, with 16 bases between. Here the CDR3 reads CASSLVVGHAPYEQYF. In DNA form, the CDR3 reads TGTGCCAGCAGCTTAGTTGTGGGACATGCCCCCTACGAGCAGTACTTC.

This chain uses TRBV19 with TRBJ2-5; 8 positions match TRBD1. J lost 1 base, V lost 1 base, and 2 bases had no gene match. Germline loops: CDR1 LNHDA, CDR2 SQIVND (reference sequence). This CDR3 region has 15 residues. The CDR3 coding sequence is TGTGCCAGTAGTATAGGGACAGGGTCCCAAGAGACCCAGTACTTC. Protein: CASSIGTGSQETQYF.

This clone is large by share. This chain links TRBV10-2 with TRBJ2-7, with D possibly being TRBD1 (6 bases). Per the germline V gene, CDR1 is WSHSY and CDR2 is SAAADI. There are 13 residues in the CDR3. The germline V and J ends were trimmed by 5 bases and 5 bases, with 13 bases remaining between them. The CDR3 region is CASSHRDRHEQYF. In DNA, the CDR3 is TGCGCCAGCAGTCACCGAGACAGGCACGAGCAGTACTTC.

This clone was detected only a few times. The gene calls are TRBV11-2 and TRBJ2-4; D gene ambiguous. This CDR3 has 13 amino acids. V shed 4 bases and J shed 9 bases, with 13 bases lying between them. Germline values: CDR1 SGHAT, CDR2 FQNNGV. CDR3 residues: CASSSPQISIQYF. The CDR3 bases are TGTGCCAGCAGCTCCCCCCAGATTTCCATTCAGTACTTC.

This clone has a handful of counts. The V call is TRBV19, the J call TRBJ2-7; 8 nucleotides line up with TRBD1. This CDR3 comprises 14 residues. The J segment lost 9 bases and the V segment lost 5 bases, leaving 12 bases of the junction unmatched. CDR1 and CDR2 from the germline V gene are LNHDA and SQIVND (reference sequence). This chain's CDR3 is CASSVSDRAGGQYF. The CDR3 DNA follows: TGTGCCAGTAGTGTCTCGGACAGGGCCGGGGGGCAGTACTTC.

The rearrangement uses TRBV11-1 and TRBJ1-2; a weak D match, TRBD1 (5 bases). The germline gives CDR1 SGHAT, CDR2 FQDESV (reference sequence). V lost 1 base and J 8 bases, leaving 14 bases between the germline ends. This CDR3 has 14 amino acids. The CDR3 DNA follows: TGTGCCAGCAGCTTAGTCTCAGGGCTAGTCGGCTACACCTTC. Translating gives CASSLVSGLVGYTF.

The rearrangement joins TRBV7-2 to TRBJ1-1; TRBD1 agrees at 7 bases. Germline assignment: CDR1 SGHTA and CDR2 FQGNSA. The junction had 7 bases not matched to a gene; V was cut back by 5 bases and J by 4 bases. CDR3 size: 14 residues. DNA for the CDR3: TGTGCCAGCAGCCAGACGACAGGGAGCACTGAAGCTTTCTTT. Protein sequence: CASSQTTGSTEAFF.